This T cell receptor beta chain was captured by sequencing in a study of cytotoxic CD8 clonotypes in ibrutinib-treated CLL. The table came from immunoSEQ multiplex PCR; TCRdb's copy has only in-frame clones and leaves some out. The sample lists about 44,000 clones, 69% seen once, with about 13% in the top ten. V was trimmed by 4 bases and J by 2 bases, leaving 15 bases between them. This CDR3 has 15 residues. Germline loops: CDR1 SGHRS, CDR2 YFSETQ. This clone was seen more than once but under ten times. The V call is TRBV5-1, the J call TRBJ1-2, with D uncertain. The starting material was PBMCs, obtained after 12 months of ibrutinib treatment. The TCR sequence derives from a human donor with chronic lymphocytic leukemia. CDR3: CASSRGTDSNYGYTF. The CDR3 nucleotides read TGCGCCAGCAGCCGAGGTACTGACTCGAACTATGGCTACACCTTC. The full variable domain, its missing parts supplied by reference TRBV5-1 and TRBJ1-2, is KAGVTQTPRYLIKTRGQQVTLSCSPISGHRSVSWYQQTPGQGLQFLFEYFSETQRNKGNFPGRFSGRQFSNSRSEMNVSTLELGDSALYLCASSRGTDSNYGYTFGSGTRLTVV.